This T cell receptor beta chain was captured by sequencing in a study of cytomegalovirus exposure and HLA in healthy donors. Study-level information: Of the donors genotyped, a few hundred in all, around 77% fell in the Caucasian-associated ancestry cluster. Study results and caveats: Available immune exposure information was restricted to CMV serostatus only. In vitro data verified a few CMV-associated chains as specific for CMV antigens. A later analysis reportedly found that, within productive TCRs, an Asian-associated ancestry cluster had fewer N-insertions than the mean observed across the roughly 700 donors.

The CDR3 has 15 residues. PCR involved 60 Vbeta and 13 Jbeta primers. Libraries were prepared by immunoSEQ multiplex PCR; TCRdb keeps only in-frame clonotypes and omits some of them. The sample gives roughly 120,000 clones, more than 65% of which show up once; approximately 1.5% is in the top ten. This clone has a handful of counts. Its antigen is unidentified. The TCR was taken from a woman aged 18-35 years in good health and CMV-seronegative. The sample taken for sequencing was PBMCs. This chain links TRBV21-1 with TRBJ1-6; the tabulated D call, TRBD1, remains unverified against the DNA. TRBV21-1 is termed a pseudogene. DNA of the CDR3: TGTGCCAGCAGCATAGGGGGAAGTTTACGGTCACCCCTCCACTTT. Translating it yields CASSIGGSLRSPLHF.